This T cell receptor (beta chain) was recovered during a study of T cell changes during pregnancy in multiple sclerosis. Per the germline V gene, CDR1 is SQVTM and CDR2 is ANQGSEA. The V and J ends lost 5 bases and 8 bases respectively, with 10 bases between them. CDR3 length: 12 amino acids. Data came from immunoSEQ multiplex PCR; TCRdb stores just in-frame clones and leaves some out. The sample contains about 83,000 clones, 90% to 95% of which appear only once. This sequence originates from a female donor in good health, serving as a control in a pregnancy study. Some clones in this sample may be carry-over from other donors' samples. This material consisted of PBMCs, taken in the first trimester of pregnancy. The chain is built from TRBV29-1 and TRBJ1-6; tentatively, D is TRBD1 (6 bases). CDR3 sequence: CSVKGGDSPLHF. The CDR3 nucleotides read TGCAGCGTTAAAGGGGGAGATTCACCCCTCCACTTT.